The 27 T cell receptor beta chains below were found in one sample sequenced in a study of beta chain features in type 1 diabetes. Study results and limitations: TCRB CDR3s from Type 1 diabetes patients were moderately but significantly shorter in all four CD4+ subsets.

For these receptors, no antigen is known. Reverse transcription of all isolated RNA meant that expressed TCRB transcripts were sequenced. Sequencing was performed with immunoSEQ multiplex PCR; in TCRdb, only in-frame clones are kept and a portion is missing. The sample contains about 120,000 clones, roughly 17% of which appear only once. Sequenced input: central memory CD4+ T cells from blood. Receptor source: a man younger than 40 with type 1 diabetes.

Regarding this clone: Different DNA sequences within this sample yield the same CDR3. The chain recombines TRBV7-2 with TRBJ2-3; no firm D call. The CDR3 covers 12 residues. With 4 bases removed from V and 2 bases from J, the gap between germline ends came to 4 bases. Germline assignment: CDR1 SGHTA and CDR2 FQGNSA. Written as DNA, the CDR3 is TGTGCCAGCAGCTCCTACACAGATACGCAGTATTTT. Translated, it gives CASSSYTDTQYF.

This clone was seen a few times. The rearrangement uses TRBV2 and TRBJ2-3; 14 bases map to TRBD2. The CDR3 runs to 15 residues. The trim removed 5 bases at V and 4 bases at J, leaving 2 bases unmatched. CDR1 and CDR2 from the germline V gene are SNHLY and FYNNEI. The CDR3, as DNA: TGTGCCAGCAGTCGGACTAGCGGGGGGTCAGATACGCAGTATTTT. Translated, it gives CASSRTSGGSDTQYF.

This clone was seen many times. The chain couples TRBV9 to TRBJ2-3, with D unclear. The CDR3 is 12 amino acids. Trimming cost V 3 bases and J 2 bases, with 4 bases left between them. CDR1 and CDR2 from the germline V gene are SGDLS and YYNGEE. In DNA form, the CDR3 reads TGTGCCAGCAGCGCCTTCACAGATACGCAGTATTTT. Its protein is CASSAFTDTQYF.

This clone was seen at least ten times. The chain couples TRBV28 to TRBJ1-4; TRBD1 is a possible D gene (5 bases). Deletions cut 2 bases from V and 8 bases from J, with 9 bases between. CDR3 length: 13 residues. Germline V gene lookup returns CDR1 MDHEN and CDR2 SYDVKM. The CDR3 DNA is TGTGCCAGCAGTTTAGGGGGTGCGGAAAAACTGTTTTTT. Its protein is CASSLGGAEKLFF.

V gene TRBV6-4 combines with J gene TRBJ1-2, with D maybe TRBD1 (6 bases). This CDR3 has 14 residues. Per germline, CDR1 MRHNA and CDR2 SNTAGT. V shed 6 bases and J shed 5 bases, with 16 bases lying between them. The CDR3 DNA reads as TGTGCCAGCAGAGAAAACAGGGCAAGGTATGGCTACACCTTC. Its protein product is CASRENRARYGYTF.

This chain uses TRBV5-4 with TRBJ2-1; tentative D call: TRBD2 (6 bases). Germline lookup yields CDR1 SGHNT and CDR2 YYREEE (reference sequence). The CDR3 length is 14 residues. V gave up 4 bases and J gave up 4 bases, with 12 bases separating them. The CDR3 DNA follows: TGTGCCAGCAGCCACGGGGGAGATTACAATGAGCAGTTCTTC. Protein sequence: CASSHGGDYNEQFF.

The chain couples TRBV6-5 to TRBJ1-1; possibly TRBD1 for D (5 bases). Trimming stripped 0 bases from V and 6 bases from J, with 5 bases between. CDR3 length: 12 amino acids. CDR1 MNHEY and CDR2 SVGAGI come from the germline V gene. As DNA, the CDR3 is TGTGCCAGCAGTTACTCGGGGGCTGAAGCTTTCTTT. This gives the protein CASSYSGAEAFF.

This clone was seen a few times. This chain links TRBV5-1 with TRBJ1-5; D remains ambiguous. V lost 4 bases and J 5 bases, leaving 13 bases between the germline ends. The germline CDR1 and CDR2 sequences are SGHRS and YFSETQ. The CDR3 covers 14 residues. CDR3 loop: CASSPDGLYQPQHF. CDR3 sequence (DNA): TGCGCCAGCAGCCCGGACGGACTTTATCAGCCCCAGCATTTT.

As concerns this clone: Other DNA sequences of this sample code for an identical CDR3. The chain couples TRBV29-1 to TRBJ2-5, with D possibly TRBD2 on 5 matching bases. The CDR3 is 12 residues long. V lost 7 bases to trimming and J lost 3 bases, with 12 bases between them. Looked up from germline, CDR1 is SQVTM and CDR2 is ANQGSEA. The CDR3: CSARGGEETQYF. In nucleotides, the CDR3 is TGCAGCGCCCGGGGTGGGGAAGAGACCCAGTACTTC.

This clone was found a few times. This chain connects TRBV25-1 to TRBJ1-5; no definite D call. The CDR3 is 13 amino acids. CDR1 is MGHDK, CDR2 SYGVNS, per germline. Between the trimmed V and J ends, which lost 5 bases and 5 bases, there was a span of 10 bases. The CDR3 protein is CASSSGTHQPQHF. The CDR3 DNA reads TGTGCCAGCAGTTCAGGTACTCATCAGCCCCAGCATTTT.

This clone has a handful of counts. This chain links TRBV5-4 with TRBJ1-2; 8 nucleotides line up with TRBD1. The V segment lost 3 bases and the J segment 6 bases; nucleotides outside the gene matches: 10. The length of the CDR3 is 15 residues. Germline loops: CDR1 SGHNT, CDR2 YYREEE (reference sequence). The CDR3 bases are TGTGCCAGCAGCTCGACGCCGACAGGGGAAAATGGCTACACCTTC. As protein: CASSSTPTGENGYTF. The whole variable domain, filled in from reference TRBV5-4 and TRBJ1-2, reads ETGVTQSPTHLIKTRGQQVTLRCSSQSGHNTVSWYQQALGQGPQFIFQYYREEENGRGNFPPRFSGLQFPNYSSELNVNALELDDSALYLCASSSTPTGENGYTFGSGTRLTVV.

This clone was seen more than once but under ten times. The chain uses TRBV9 and TRBJ2-5; 11 bases agree with TRBD2. The CDR3 is 16 residues long. The V and J ends lost 0 bases and 5 bases, in that order; junction bases with no gene match: 6. CDR1 SGDLS and CDR2 YYNGEE come from the germline V gene. CDR3 nucleotide sequence: TGTGCCAGCAGCGTAGCTACTAGCGGGGGAGTTGAGACCCAGTACTTC. It codes for CASSVATSGGVETQYF.

The gene calls are TRBV6-5 and TRBJ1-2; D remains ambiguous. CDR3 length: 14 amino acids. The germline V and J ends were trimmed by 5 bases and 8 bases, with 18 bases remaining between them. From germline, CDR1 is MNHEY and CDR2 SVGAGI. The CDR3 coding sequence is TGTGCCAGCAGTAGATCGGACGTCCCCGTCGGCTACACCTTC. As protein: CASSRSDVPVGYTF.

The CDR3 sequence is CASSPWASETQYF. The CDR3 region has the DNA TGTGCCAGCAGTCCCTGGGCTTCAGAGACCCAGTACTTC. The chain employs TRBV27 and TRBJ2-5; D is unclear. The germline V and J ends were trimmed by 5 bases and 4 bases, with 11 bases remaining between them. The CDR3 is 13 residues long. In germline, CDR1 is MNHEY, CDR2 SMNVEV (reference sequence).

This clone was seen only a few times. This rearrangement joins TRBV28 to TRBJ1-1; a possible D gene is TRBD1 (6 bases). Trimming left V 2 bases short and J 8 bases short, with 9 bases between. Germline CDR1 reads MDHEN; CDR2 reads SYDVKM. The CDR3 sequence is 12 residues long. The CDR3 DNA reads TGTGCCAGCAGTTTAAAGGGGGGAGAAGCTTTCTTT. Its translation is CASSLKGGEAFF.

The V call is TRBV5-1, the J call TRBJ2-3; either TRBD1 or TRBD2 may fit D (5 bases each). V shed 3 bases and J shed 6 bases, with 8 bases lying between them. In germline, CDR1 is SGHRS, CDR2 YFSETQ. This CDR3 comprises 12 residues. CDR3 in DNA: TGCGCCAGCAGCTCTGAGGGGGATACGCAGTATTTT. It translates to CASSSEGDTQYF.

The gene calls are TRBV2 and TRBJ1-2, with D unclear. The V end lost 2 bases, the J end lost 3 bases, and 10 bases lay between the germline ends. The CDR3 contains 14 residues. Per germline, CDR1 SNHLY and CDR2 FYNNEI. The CDR3 DNA sequence: TGTGCCAGCAGTGAACGGCCGGGCCACTATGGCTACACCTTC. This sequence encodes CASSERPGHYGYTF.

The V call is TRBV5-1, the J call TRBJ2-3, with D perhaps matching TRBD1 (5 bases). CDR1 is SGHRS and CDR2 is YFSETQ in the germline V gene. Deletions cut 2 bases from V and 3 bases from J, with 13 bases between. CDR3 length: 15 amino acids. CDR3 in amino acids: CASSFDRRSTDTQYF. Here the CDR3 DNA reads TGCGCCAGCAGCTTCGACAGAAGGAGTACAGATACGCAGTATTTT.

This clone was counted a few times. The V call is TRBV6-6, the J call TRBJ2-7; 9 bases match TRBD1. CDR3 length equals 16 residues. Germline trimming cut 7 bases from V and 0 bases from J; bases unmatched to any gene: 10. Per germline, CDR1 MNHNY and CDR2 SVGAGI (reference sequence). CDR3 in DNA: TGTGCCAGCACCGATCCCGGACAGGGGAGCTCCTACGAGCAGTACTTC. Amino acids: CASTDPGQGSSYEQYF.

As concerns this clone: This CDR3 is also generated by other DNA sequences in the sample. The chain uses TRBV5-1 and TRBJ1-2, with no clear D. In germline, CDR1 is SGHRS, CDR2 YFSETQ. This CDR3 comprises 15 residues. V lost 4 bases, J lost 1 base, and 14 bases lay in between. The CDR3 bases are TGCGCCAGCAGCCTGGACGGTTCCTATAACTATGGCTACACCTTC. This translates into CASSLDGSYNYGYTF.

This clone was recorded a few times. This CDR3 reads CASSKERYNEQFF. CDR3 coding DNA: TGTGCCAGCAGCAAAGAGCGGTACAATGAGCAGTTCTTC. The genes are TRBV21-1 and TRBJ2-1; the D call in the table, TRBD2, was not verified against the DNA. TRBV21-1 counts as a pseudogene. The length of the CDR3 is 13 residues.

The chain has TRBV6-5 and TRBJ1-1; D gene uncertain. The CDR3 spans 14 residues. Trimming cost V 6 bases and J 6 bases, with 17 bases left between them. Germline-derived CDR1 and CDR2 are MNHEY and SVGAGI. The CDR3 loop is CASRPTRCRAEAFF. CDR3 DNA: TGTGCCAGCAGACCTACCAGGTGCCGCGCTGAAGCTTTCTTT.

This clone was counted a few times. The chain combines TRBV28 with TRBJ2-3, with D unresolved. The germline V gene has CDR1 MDHEN and CDR2 SYDVKM. This CDR3 is built from 14 residues. The V end lost 2 bases, the J end lost 5 bases, and 11 bases lay between the germline ends. CDR3 amino acids: CASSLVGSEDTQYF. The CDR3 DNA follows: TGTGCCAGCAGTTTAGTAGGGTCAGAAGATACGCAGTATTTT.

The chain uses TRBV6-6 and TRBJ2-7, with TRBD2 matching 13 bases. This CDR3 is 16 amino acids long. Trimming at V came to 0 bases and at J to 2 bases, leaving 1 base not matched to a gene. The germline gives CDR1 MNHNY, CDR2 SVGAGI (reference sequence). The DNA for the CDR3 is TGTGCCAGCAGTTACTCTGGACTAGCGGGGGCCTACGAGCAGTACTTC. It encodes CASSYSGLAGAYEQYF.

The chain uses TRBV7-9 and TRBJ1-5, with D tentatively TRBD1 (6 bases). CDR3 length: 14 amino acids. The germline gives CDR1 SEHNR, CDR2 FQNEAQ (reference sequence). Trimming shortened V by 5 bases and J by 7 bases, and 15 bases separated the two germline ends. In nucleotides, the CDR3 is TGTGCCAGCAGCCCGGACAGTGGTTCACAGCCCCAGCATTTT. Translation: CASSPDSGSQPQHF.

In this sample, this clone turned up a few times. The same CDR3 can be traced to other DNA sequences in this sample. The gene calls are TRBV14 and TRBJ1-4; 9 nucleotides match TRBD1. V lost 4 bases to trimming and J lost 5 bases; unmatched junction nucleotides: 2. The CDR3 has 14 amino acids. The germline gives CDR1 SGHDN, CDR2 FVKESK. The CDR3 protein is CASSPGTGNEKLFF. The DNA for the CDR3 is TGTGCCAGCAGCCCCGGGACAGGGAATGAAAAACTGTTTTTT.

The chain carries TRBV7-3 and TRBJ2-2; D is undetermined. Germline assignment: CDR1 SGHTA and CDR2 FQGTGA. The V gene lost 2 bases and the J gene lost 8 bases, with 15 bases spanning the gap. This CDR3 has 15 residues. DNA for the CDR3: TGTGCCAGCAGCTTATCAGGACCGATCCAGGGGGAGCTGTTTTTT. As protein: CASSLSGPIQGELFF.